Following are 2 T cell receptor beta chains from one sample sequenced in a study of blood T cell repertoires in COVID-19. Sequencing was performed with immunoSEQ multiplex PCR; in TCRdb, only in-frame clones are kept and a portion is missing. The sample has tens of thousands of clones; 86% are singletons. Sequenced: peripheral blood. Receptor source: a man aged 45-65 years with acute or convalescent COVID-19.

V and J are TRBV30 and TRBJ1-5, with 8 positions matching TRBD1. CDR1 and CDR2 (germline): GTSNPN, SVGIG (reference sequence). V shed 0 bases and J 0 bases; nucleotides not matched to a gene: 7. This CDR3 is 17 amino acids long. CDR3 loop: CAWSVWTGPYSNQPQHF. The CDR3 DNA follows: TGTGCCTGGAGTGTGTGGACAGGGCCTTATAGCAATCAGCCCCAGCATTTT.

The genes are TRBV6-1 and TRBJ1-3; no reliable D call. Germline loops: CDR1 MNHNS, CDR2 SASEGT. The CDR3 is 17 residues long. V lost 2 bases and J 1 base, leaving 15 bases between the germline ends. The CDR3 is CASSELARFGSGNTIYF. The CDR3 DNA reads as TGTGCCAGCAGTGAATTGGCACGGTTCGGGTCTGGAAACACCATATATTTT.